The rows below give T cell receptor beta chains drawn from one sample of a study of T cell responses to AZD1222 COVID-19 vaccine. Method: immunoSEQ multiplex PCR; TCRdb's copy keeps in-frame clones and lacks some. The sample includes about 130,000 clones, roughly 93% of them seen just once. The sequenced sample was peripheral blood, obtained 28 days after the second AZD1222 dose. These receptors came from an adult who received the AZD1222 COVID-19 vaccine. Both conserved end residues are part of each CDR3.

v_gene | len | CDR3aa
TRBV18 | 14 | CASSPTDRGTEAFF
TRBV7-2 | 14 | CASSLGAVSYEQYF
TRBV19 | 14 | CASSDWSRVTEAFF
TRBV16 | 14 | CASSLEDNAYGYTF
TRBV11-3 | 14 | CASSSDSLPYEQYF
TRBV5-6 | 17 | CASSLGTGGYSNQPQHF
TRBV7-9 | 15 | CASSDLAGGKTEAFF
TRBV7-9 | 13 | CASSLAVTEGYTF
TRBV4-1 | 14 | CASSQVDRDHEQYF
TRBV9 | 15 | CASSVGQEKPMGYTF
TRBV21-1 | 13 | CASTQGELDEQYF
TRBV11-2 | 11 | CASSSPYEQYF
TRBV7-9 | 17 | CASSRAADRGTNYEQYF
TRBV6-5 | 14 | CASIRTGRTGELFF
TRBV27 | 14 | CASSLSDPTDEQYF
TRBV12-3/TRBV12-4 | 13 | CASSLRVRQPQHF
TRBV7-8 | 13 | CASSPGRSDTQYF
TRBV4-1 | 15 | CASSQGQYNSYEQYF
TRBV19 | 15 | CASSADRVKRGEQYF
TRBV9 | 16 | CASSVTTSGGVNEQFF
TRBV28 | 14 | CASSLPGGGTEAFF
TRBV7-9 | 14 | CASSPGGWDQPQHF
TRBV4-3 | 18 | CASSQDLASGGPGDTQYF
TRBV15 | 18 | CATSRVGGAGWNTGELFF
TRBV12-5 | 14 | CASGLGQGSDEAFF
TRBV18 | 16 | CASSPSRRVRNEKLFF
TRBV9 | 16 | CASSVVGGGPYNEQFF
TRBV5-8 | 14 | CASSLDIRYTEAFF
TRBV24-1 | 16 | CATSVIMGLSNQPQHF